These 3 T cell receptor beta chains share one sample of origin, sequenced in a study of shared clonotypes between healthy human individuals. Clones were read by immunoSEQ multiplex PCR, and TCRdb kept only the in-frame ones, dropping some. The sample yields about 1.1 million clones, around 78% seen once. Sequences were obtained from memory CD4+ T cells from PBMCs. The subset here: CD45RA-negative fraction. These receptors all stem from a man in his late teens or twenties in good health. Some clones in this sample may be carry-over from other donors' samples.

As concerns this clone: Possible read error: a much larger clone is one base away. The rearrangement links TRBV7-2 to TRBJ2-3; a weak D match, TRBD2 (6 bases). Trimming left V 1 base short and J 4 bases short, with 9 bases between. Germline V CDR1 and CDR2: SGHTA, FQGNSA. This CDR3 is built from 14 residues. The CDR3 sequence is CASSLGVAADTQYF. CDR3 nucleotides: TGTGCCAGCAGCTTAGGGGTAGCGGCAGATACGCAGTATTTT.

The chain employs TRBV4-1 and TRBJ2-1, with 11 bases aligning to TRBD2. Germline trimming cut 7 bases from V and 2 bases from J; bases unmatched to any gene: 7. This CDR3 region has 16 residues. CDR1 is MGHRA, CDR2 YSYEKL, per germline. CDR3 nucleotides: TGCGCCAGCAACCTCCGACTAGCGGGACCCTACAATGAGCAGTTCTTC. Translated, it gives CASNLRLAGPYNEQFF.

The J gene is TRBJ2-2, the V gene TRBV2; a weak D match, TRBD1 (6 bases). V gave up 6 bases and J gave up 6 bases, with 11 bases separating them. The CDR3 contains 13 residues. CDR1 is SNHLY, CDR2 FYNNEI, per germline. The DNA for the CDR3 is TGTGCCAGCAGGGGGGACAATGCCGGGGAGCTGTTTTTT. Amino acid sequence: CASRGDNAGELFF.